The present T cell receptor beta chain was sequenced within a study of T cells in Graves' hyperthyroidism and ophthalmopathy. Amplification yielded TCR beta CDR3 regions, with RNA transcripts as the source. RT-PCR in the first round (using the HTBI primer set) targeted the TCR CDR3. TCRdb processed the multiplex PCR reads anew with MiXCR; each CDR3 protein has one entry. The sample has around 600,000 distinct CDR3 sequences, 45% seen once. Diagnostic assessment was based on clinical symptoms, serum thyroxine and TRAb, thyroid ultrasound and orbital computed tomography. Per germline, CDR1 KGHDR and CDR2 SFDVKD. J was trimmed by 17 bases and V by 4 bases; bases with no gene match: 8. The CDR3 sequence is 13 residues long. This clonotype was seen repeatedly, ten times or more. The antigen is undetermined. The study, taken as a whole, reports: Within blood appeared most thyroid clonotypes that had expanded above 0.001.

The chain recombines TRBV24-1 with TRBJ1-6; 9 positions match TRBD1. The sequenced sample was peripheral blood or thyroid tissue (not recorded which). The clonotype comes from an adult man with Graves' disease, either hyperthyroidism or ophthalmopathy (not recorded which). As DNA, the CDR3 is TGTGCCACCAGTGAACCCGGGACAGGGACTTTCCACTTT. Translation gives CATSEPGTGTFHF.